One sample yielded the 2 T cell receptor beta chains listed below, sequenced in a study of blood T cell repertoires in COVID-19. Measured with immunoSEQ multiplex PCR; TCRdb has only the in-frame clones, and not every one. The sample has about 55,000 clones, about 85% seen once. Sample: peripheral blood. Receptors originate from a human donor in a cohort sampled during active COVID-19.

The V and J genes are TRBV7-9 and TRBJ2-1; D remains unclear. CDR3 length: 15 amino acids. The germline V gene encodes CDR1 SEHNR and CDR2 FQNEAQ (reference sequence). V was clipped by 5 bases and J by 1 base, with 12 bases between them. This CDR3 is CASSPQVTSYNEQFF. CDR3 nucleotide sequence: TGTGCCAGCAGCCCGCAAGTGACTTCCTACAATGAGCAGTTCTTC.

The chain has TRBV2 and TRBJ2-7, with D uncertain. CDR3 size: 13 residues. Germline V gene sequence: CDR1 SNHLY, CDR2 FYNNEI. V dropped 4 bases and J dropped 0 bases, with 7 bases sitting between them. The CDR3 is CASSVESSYEQYF. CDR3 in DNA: TGTGCCAGCAGTGTCGAGAGCTCCTACGAGCAGTACTTC.